The clone carrying this T cell receptor (beta chain) was seen just once. The CDR3 extends over 13 amino acids. Between the trimmed V and J ends, which lost 8 bases and 0 bases, there was a span of 10 bases. The V gene's germline CDR1 is MNHEY and CDR2 SVGAGI. Recruitment covered some 25 US areas and drew participants whose ages spanned about 18 to 100 years. Cohort allocation depended upon clinical history that participants reported. Resolution of symptoms, clearance, or two negative PCRs was present in recovered Cohort 3 donors. Profiled with immunoSEQ multiplex PCR; TCRdb holds only in-frame clones, not every one. The table includes about 150,000 clones, roughly 80% detected once. This entry is derived from a study of blood T cell repertoires in COVID-19. Study at large: The samples span acute and convalescent COVID-19 from the United States, Italy and Spain.

The sequence was collected from a woman aged 45-65 years who had recovered from COVID-19. The rearrangement uses TRBV6-5 and TRBJ2-5; D is possibly TRBD1 (6 bases). The sample comprised PBMCs or T cells enriched from blood (not recorded which). CDR3 in amino acids: CASRRTDQETQYF. For the CDR3, the DNA is TGTGCCAGCCGGAGGACAGACCAAGAGACCCAGTACTTC.